This is a list of T cell receptor beta chains from one sample in a study of CD8+ T cells in alopecia areata. Data came from immunoSEQ multiplex PCR; TCRdb stores just in-frame clones and leaves some out. In the table there are 150,000 to 200,000 clones, around 63% of which are singletons. Source: CD4+ T cells sorted from blood, taken at week 0. These receptors all come from a human donor with alopecia areata. The CDR3 runs from the conserved cysteine through the conserved F or W. The order of the fields is J gene, D gene, V gene, clone size, CDR3 protein, CDR3 DNA. A D gene is named only where the DNA matches it firmly. Size is omitted from some rows. Given values are once, few, many or a class for expanded clones.

TRBJ2-7 TRBD1 TRBV30 NA CAGDRVGGYEQYF TGTGCCGGTGACAGGGTTGGTGGTTACGAGCAGTACTTC
TRBJ2-5 TRBD1 TRBV6-1 NA CASSEGQGAKTQYF TGTGCCAGCAGTGAAGGACAGGGGGCGAAGACCCAGTACTTC
TRBJ1-1 NA TRBV6-1 NA CASNRLTEAFF TGTGCCAGCAACCGACTCACTGAAGCTTTCTTT
TRBJ2-7 NA TRBV20-1 NA CSARDVLEQYF TGCAGTGCTAGAGATGTCCTCGAGCAGTACTTC
TRBJ1-2 TRBD1 TRBV11-3 few CASSPTTGTGYTF TGTGCCAGCAGCCCGACGACAGGGACTGGCTACACCTTC
TRBJ1-1 NA TRBV7-2 NA CASSTTGFRTEAFF TGTGCCAGCAGCACCACAGGGTTTCGTACTGAAGCTTTCTTT
TRBJ2-1 NA TRBV7-3 few CASSSSLSEQFF TGTGCCAGCAGCTCATCGTTAAGTGAGCAGTTCTTC
TRBJ1-5 TRBD1 TRBV7-9 NA CASSLEQGFNQPQHF TGTGCCAGCAGCTTAGAACAGGGGTTCAATCAGCCCCAGCATTTT
TRBJ1-5 NA TRBV7-2 NA CASSLAGYNQPQHF TGTGCCAGCAGCTTAGCGGGCTACAATCAGCCCCAGCATTTT
TRBJ1-2 NA TRBV6-5 NA CASSEKRGAGGYTF TGTGCCAGCAGTGAAAAAAGGGGTGCTGGTGGCTACACCTTC
TRBJ1-2 NA TRBV13 once CASSFLGGRDYGYTF TGTGCCAGCAGCTTTCTGGGAGGTCGTGACTATGGCTACACCTTC
TRBJ2-5 TRBD2 TRBV7-9 NA CASGQRGGGETQYF TGTGCCAGCGGTCAGCGGGGGGGCGGAGAGACCCAGTACTTC
TRBJ1-4 NA TRBV7-9 medium-sized CASSLPLGEKLFF TGTGCCAGCAGCCTCCCACTGGGAGAAAAACTGTTTTTT
TRBJ2-2 TRBD1 TRBV10-3 NA CAMAGTENTGELFF TGTGCCATGGCCGGGACAGAGAACACCGGGGAGCTGTTTTTT
TRBJ2-3 NA TRBV29-1 NA CSVSRAQKDTQYF TGCAGCGTCTCCCGAGCCCAGAAAGATACGCAGTATTTT
TRBJ2-7 TRBD2 TRBV6-5 NA CASRRTSGNYEQYF TGTGCCAGCAGACGGACTAGCGGAAACTACGAGCAGTACTTC
TRBJ2-7 NA TRBV10-3 few CAISEWGSSSYEQYF TGTGCCATCAGTGAATGGGGGAGTAGCTCCTACGAGCAGTACTTC
TRBJ2-2 NA TRBV7-2 NA CASSLGSPTGELFF TGTGCCAGCAGCTTAGGGTCGCCAACCGGGGAGCTGTTTTTT
TRBJ2-1 NA TRBV7-3 NA CASRFDNEQFF TGTGCCAGCAGGTTCGACAATGAGCAGTTCTTC
TRBJ2-5 NA TRBV29-1 few CSAGQSYQETQYF TGCAGCGCCGGACAGTCGTACCAAGAGACCCAGTACTTC
TRBJ1-2 NA TRBV4-3 NA CASSQGGQYYGYTF TGCGCCAGCAGCCAAGGAGGGCAGTACTATGGCTACACCTTC
TRBJ1-5 NA TRBV11-3 NA CASSLGTGDGQPQHF TGTGCCAGCAGCTTGGGGACCGGGGATGGTCAGCCCCAGCATTTT
TRBJ2-3 NA TRBV9 NA CASSPGLGLDTQYF TGTGCCAGCAGCCCCGGACTGGGTCTAGATACGCAGTATTTT
TRBJ2-2 NA TRBV29-1 NA CSCLPNTGELFF TGCAGCTGTTTACCGAACACCGGGGAGCTGTTTTTT
TRBJ1-2 TRBD1 TRBV6-5 few CASTTGRYGYTF TGTGCCAGCACGACAGGGAGGTATGGCTACACCTTC
TRBJ1-2 NA TRBV29-1 NA CSVGSAANYGYTF TGCAGCGTTGGTTCGGCGGCCAACTATGGCTACACCTTC
TRBJ1-1 NA TRBV29-1 NA CSVLQRGTEAFF TGCAGCGTCCTACAGAGAGGGACTGAAGCTTTCTTT
TRBJ2-7 TRBD2 TRBV6-5 few CASSLSGTPGGEQYF TGTGCCAGCAGTTTGTCCGGGACTCCGGGAGGCGAGCAGTACTTC
TRBJ1-2 NA TRBV4-3 NA CASSRGRDYGYTF TGCGCCAGCAGCCGTGGTAGGGACTATGGCTACACCTTC
TRBJ2-3 NA TRBV29-1 NA CSVKTPASTDTQYF TGCAGCGTAAAGACTCCTGCTAGCACAGATACGCAGTATTTT
TRBJ2-1 TRBD2 TRBV30 NA CAYTNLAGNEQFF TGTGCCTACACAAATCTAGCGGGGAATGAGCAGTTCTTC
TRBJ2-2 TRBD2 TRBV7-8 many CASTNPRTSGGYTGELFF TGTGCCAGCACCAACCCCCGGACTAGCGGGGGCTATACCGGGGAGCTGTTTTTT
TRBJ1-1 NA TRBV29-1 NA CSVEGRSGNTEAFF TGCAGCGTTGAAGGAAGGTCAGGGAACACTGAAGCTTTCTTT
TRBJ1-2 NA TRBV5-6 NA CATWGREPLRLSNYGYTF TGTGCCACCTGGGGTCGTGAACCGCTCCGATTATCTAACTATGGCTACACCTTC
TRBJ1-1 NA TRBV29-1 NA CSVEVGMNTEAFF TGCAGCGTTGAGGTCGGCATGAACACTGAAGCTTTCTTT
TRBJ2-3 NA TRBV29-1 NA CSVTRTDTQYF TGCAGCGTTACCCGCACAGATACGCAGTATTTT
TRBJ2-7 NA TRBV25-1 NA CASSEPGLEEQYF TGTGCCAGCAGTGAACCCGGGTTAGAAGAGCAGTACTTC
TRBJ1-5 TRBD1 TRBV5-1 NA CASSSTGENQPQHF TGCGCCAGCAGCTCGACAGGGGAAAATCAGCCCCAGCATTTT
TRBJ2-1 NA TRBV30 NA CAWSARPEGEQFF TGTGCCTGGAGTGCCCGACCGGAGGGTGAGCAGTTCTTC
TRBJ1-2 TRBD1 TRBV15 NA CATSGRGTARGYTF TGTGCCACCAGCGGACGGGGGACAGCCAGGGGCTACACCTTC
TRBJ1-1 NA TRBV29-1 NA CSVDPGNTEAFF TGCAGCGTTGACCCGGGGAACACTGAAGCTTTCTTT
TRBJ2-1 TRBD1 TRBV29-1 NA CSLRTGGLYEQFF TGCAGCCTCCGGACAGGGGGCCTATATGAGCAGTTCTTC
TRBJ2-1 TRBD2 TRBV7-2 NA CASSLGAGANNEQFF TGTGCCAGCAGCTTAGGAGCGGGGGCCAACAATGAGCAGTTCTTC
TRBJ2-3 NA TRBV29-1 NA CSVGSVTDTQYF TGCAGCGTTGGATCCGTCACAGATACGCAGTATTTT
TRBJ1-6 TRBD1 TRBV5-6 NA CASSLVFGQGVSNSPLHF TGTGCCAGCAGCTTGGTATTCGGACAGGGGGTGAGTAATTCACCCCTCCACTTT
TRBJ2-7 NA TRBV7-9 NA CASSPSNGQFYEQYF TGTGCCAGCAGCCCATCCAACGGACAGTTTTACGAGCAGTACTTC
TRBJ2-6 NA TRBV6-5 few CASSGSGANVLTF TGTGCCAGCAGCGGCTCTGGGGCCAACGTCCTGACTTTC
TRBJ2-7 NA TRBV7-2 NA CASSLGLAGRYEQYF TGTGCCAGCAGCTTAGGCCTGGCAGGGAGATACGAGCAGTACTTC
TRBJ1-1 NA TRBV6-5 NA CASRPTTDYPEAFF TGTGCCAGCAGACCCACCACAGATTACCCTGAAGCTTTCTTT
TRBJ1-6 TRBD1 TRBV4-3 NA CASSESPGQGNSPLHF TGCGCCAGCAGCGAAAGTCCGGGACAGGGCAATTCACCCCTCCACTTT
TRBJ2-5 NA TRBV18 NA CASSPLGTNQETQYF TGTGCCAGCTCACCATTAGGGACCAACCAGGAGACCCAGTACTTC